Included here is one T cell receptor beta chain sequence, with context. Its target is not known. This record comes from a study of T cell responses to AZD1222 COVID-19 vaccine. Study findings and constraints: Most donors were white British, females outnumbered males, and clonal diversity was possibly underestimated. Samples come after the peak T cell response, not at day 14.

The CDR3 runs to 13 residues. Germline V gives CDR1 SGHRS, CDR2 YFSETQ. The trim removed 4 bases at V and 6 bases at J, leaving 3 bases unmatched. TCRdb's table, derived via immunoSEQ multiplex PCR, lists solely in-frame clones and lacks some. The table lists around 100,000 clones, 85% of them singletons, with about 4.5% in the top ten. The chain recombines TRBV5-1 with TRBJ2-1; 8 bases fit TRBD1. This receptor was identified in an adult who received the AZD1222 COVID-19 vaccine. This material consisted of peripheral blood, taken 28 days after the second AZD1222 dose. The CDR3 region has the DNA TGCGCCAGCAGCCCGACAGGGGTCAATGAGCAGTTCTTC. As protein: CASSPTGVNEQFF.